These T cell receptor beta chains were read from a single sample in a study of identical twins. Using its own MiXCR run on the 5' RACE reads, TCRdb lists one record per CDR3 protein. The repertoire holds about 240,000 distinct CDR3 sequences, with about 10% as singletons. Material for sequencing was memory T cells sorted from blood. These receptors were taken from a man aged 45-60 years in good health. Each CDR3 is given with its conserved first and last residue. The order of the fields is V gene, J gene, clone size, D gene, CDR3 protein, CDR3 DNA. D genes are given only for firm matches. The listing skips clone size in some rows; elsewhere it reads once, few, many or a size class.

v_gene: TRBV7-9; j_gene: TRBJ2-2; abundance: many; d_gene: -; CDR3aa: CASSSKPGQTNTGELFF; CDR3nt: TGTGCCAGCAGCTCTAAGCCGGGACAAACGAACACCGGGGAGCTGTTTTTT
v_gene: TRBV28; j_gene: TRBJ2-7; abundance: many; d_gene: -; CDR3aa: CASRYRRGSSYEQYF; CDR3nt: TGTGCCAGCAGATATAGACGGGGGAGCTCCTACGAGCAGTACTTC
v_gene: TRBV7-2; j_gene: TRBJ2-7; abundance: many; d_gene: -; CDR3aa: CASSLQVFDEQYF; CDR3nt: TGTGCCAGCAGCCTACAGGTTTTCGACGAGCAGTACTTC
v_gene: TRBV4-2; j_gene: TRBJ2-3; abundance: many; d_gene: TRBD1; CDR3aa: CASSQEGQGEGNTQYF; CDR3nt: TGTGCCAGCAGCCAAGAGGGACAGGGAGAAGGAAATACGCAGTATTTT
v_gene: TRBV4-1; j_gene: TRBJ2-3; abundance: many; d_gene: -; CDR3aa: CASSPLSADTQYF; CDR3nt: TGCGCCAGCAGCCCCCTTAGTGCAGATACGCAGTATTTT
v_gene: TRBV5-4; j_gene: TRBJ2-5; abundance: -; d_gene: TRBD2; CDR3aa: CASSLPSGAQETQYF; CDR3nt: TGTGCCAGCAGCTTGCCTAGCGGGGCCCAAGAGACCCAGTACTTC
v_gene: TRBV20-1; j_gene: TRBJ2-2; abundance: many; d_gene: -; CDR3aa: CSAKRNSNTGELFF; CDR3nt: TGCAGTGCTAAACGGAATTCGAACACCGGGGAGCTGTTTTTT
v_gene: TRBV7-2; j_gene: TRBJ2-5; abundance: -; d_gene: TRBD2; CDR3aa: CASSRDASGGETQYF; CDR3nt: TGTGCCAGCAGCCGTGATGCTAGCGGAGGAGAGACCCAGTACTTC
v_gene: TRBV4-2; j_gene: TRBJ1-1; abundance: -; d_gene: TRBD1; CDR3aa: CASSQPGQSKEAFF; CDR3nt: TGTGCCAGCAGCCAACCGGGACAGAGTAAGGAAGCTTTCTTT
v_gene: TRBV29-1; j_gene: TRBJ2-1; abundance: many; d_gene: TRBD2; CDR3aa: CSVPTSGRGSYNEQFF; CDR3nt: TGCAGCGTGCCGACTAGCGGGAGGGGGTCCTACAATGAGCAGTTCTTC
v_gene: TRBV5-4; j_gene: TRBJ2-2; abundance: many; d_gene: -; CDR3aa: CASSLRRRTTGELFF; CDR3nt: TGTGCCAGCAGCCTCCGCAGGAGAACCACCGGGGAGCTGTTTTTT
v_gene: TRBV12-3/TRBV12-4; j_gene: TRBJ2-3; abundance: many; d_gene: TRBD2; CDR3aa: CASSLGTRADTQYF; CDR3nt: TGTGCCAGCAGTCTAGGGACTAGAGCAGATACGCAGTATTTT
v_gene: TRBV5-1; j_gene: TRBJ2-1; abundance: few; d_gene: TRBD2; CDR3aa: CASSLGTSGIFEQFF; CDR3nt: TGCGCCAGCAGCTTGGGGACTAGCGGGATTTTTGAGCAGTTCTTC
v_gene: TRBV4-2; j_gene: TRBJ1-1; abundance: -; d_gene: -; CDR3aa: CASSQAALVLVTEAFF; CDR3nt: TGTGCCAGCAGCCAAGCGGCCTTGGTGTTGGTCACTGAAGCTTTCTTT
v_gene: TRBV5-4; j_gene: TRBJ2-2; abundance: -; d_gene: TRBD2; CDR3aa: CASSLASAGGGTGELFF; CDR3nt: TGTGCCAGCAGCTTGGCCTCAGCGGGAGGAGGGACCGGGGAGCTGTTTTTT
v_gene: TRBV20-1; j_gene: TRBJ1-5; abundance: few; d_gene: TRBD1; CDR3aa: CSASQQGAGNQPQHF; CDR3nt: TGCAGTGCTAGTCAACAGGGGGCTGGCAATCAGCCCCAGCATTTT
v_gene: TRBV28; j_gene: TRBJ1-1; abundance: many; d_gene: TRBD1; CDR3aa: CASSLTGASTEAFF; CDR3nt: TGTGCCAGCAGCTTGACAGGGGCCTCCACTGAAGCTTTCTTT
v_gene: TRBV5-1; j_gene: TRBJ2-7; abundance: many; d_gene: -; CDR3aa: CASSLTGDEQYF; CDR3nt: TGCGCCAGCAGCTTAACCGGGGACGAGCAGTACTTC
v_gene: TRBV7-6; j_gene: TRBJ2-2; abundance: -; d_gene: -; CDR3aa: CASSLNPVYTGELFF; CDR3nt: TGTGCCAGCAGCTTAAATCCGGTTTATACCGGGGAGCTGTTTTTT
v_gene: TRBV13; j_gene: TRBJ2-1; abundance: many; d_gene: TRBD2; CDR3aa: CASSLLYFGSGGGNEQFF; CDR3nt: TGTGCCAGCAGCCTCCTCTACTTCGGTAGCGGGGGTGGGAATGAGCAGTTCTTC
v_gene: TRBV20-1; j_gene: TRBJ2-7; abundance: few; d_gene: -; CDR3aa: CSARDKDGMQYF; CDR3nt: TGCAGTGCTAGAGATAAAGACGGCATGCAGTACTTC
v_gene: TRBV7-2; j_gene: TRBJ1-4; abundance: many; d_gene: -; CDR3aa: CASSYTTNEKLFF; CDR3nt: TGTGCCAGCAGCTATACGACTAATGAAAAACTGTTTTTT
v_gene: TRBV20-1; j_gene: TRBJ2-7; abundance: many; d_gene: -; CDR3aa: CSARDQRQTYEQYF; CDR3nt: TGCAGTGCTAGAGATCAGAGACAGACCTACGAGCAGTACTTC
v_gene: TRBV6-2/TRBV6-3; j_gene: TRBJ2-5; abundance: -; d_gene: TRBD1; CDR3aa: CASSKITLTGTGEETQYF; CDR3nt: TGTGCCAGCAGTAAGATAACACTAACCGGGACAGGCGAAGAGACCCAGTACTTC
v_gene: TRBV24-1; j_gene: TRBJ2-1; abundance: many; d_gene: TRBD2; CDR3aa: CATSDARLAGIPGEQFF; CDR3nt: TGTGCCACCAGTGATGCGAGACTAGCGGGTATACCGGGTGAGCAGTTCTTC
v_gene: TRBV2; j_gene: TRBJ2-1; abundance: few; d_gene: TRBD1; CDR3aa: CASSEGGDRASQEQFF; CDR3nt: TGTGCCAGCAGTGAAGGCGGGGACAGGGCGTCCCAGGAGCAGTTCTTC
v_gene: TRBV7-2; j_gene: TRBJ1-2; abundance: few; d_gene: TRBD1; CDR3aa: CASSLGQGESGYTF; CDR3nt: TGTGCCAGCAGCTTAGGGCAGGGGGAAAGCGGCTACACCTTC
v_gene: TRBV2; j_gene: TRBJ2-7; abundance: many; d_gene: -; CDR3aa: CASTPRGGQTYEQYF; CDR3nt: TGTGCCAGCACTCCACGTGGTGGACAAACCTACGAGCAGTACTTC
v_gene: TRBV9; j_gene: TRBJ1-1; abundance: many; d_gene: TRBD1; CDR3aa: CASSDRDRNTEAFF; CDR3nt: TGTGCCAGCAGCGACCGGGACAGAAACACTGAAGCTTTCTTT
v_gene: TRBV20-1; j_gene: TRBJ2-3; abundance: -; d_gene: TRBD1; CDR3aa: CSAAGQGSTDTQYF; CDR3nt: TGCAGTGCTGCTGGACAGGGCAGCACAGATACGCAGTATTTT
v_gene: TRBV6-5; j_gene: TRBJ2-3; abundance: many; d_gene: -; CDR3aa: CASSPKRDTQYF; CDR3nt: TGTGCCAGCAGCCCCAAGAGAGATACGCAGTATTTT
v_gene: TRBV7-2; j_gene: TRBJ1-3; abundance: many; d_gene: -; CDR3aa: CASSSDRNTIYF; CDR3nt: TGTGCCAGCAGCTCCGATCGGAACACCATATATTTT
v_gene: TRBV4-1; j_gene: TRBJ1-6; abundance: many; d_gene: -; CDR3aa: CASSQDIARYSYNSPLHF; CDR3nt: TGCGCCAGCAGCCAAGATATTGCGAGATACTCCTATAATTCACCCCTCCACTTT
v_gene: TRBV3-1; j_gene: TRBJ1-2; abundance: -; d_gene: -; CDR3aa: CASSQGNPSLGYGYTF; CDR3nt: TGTGCCAGCAGCCAAGGTAACCCATCCTTGGGCTATGGCTACACCTTC
v_gene: TRBV27; j_gene: TRBJ1-2; abundance: few; d_gene: -; CDR3aa: CASSLSGEGSLYGYTF; CDR3nt: TGTGCCAGCAGTTTATCGGGAGAGGGTAGCCTCTATGGCTACACCTTC
v_gene: TRBV5-1; j_gene: TRBJ2-1; abundance: few; d_gene: -; CDR3aa: CASSLRQGSRRAEQFF; CDR3nt: TGCGCCAGCAGCTTGAGGCAGGGGTCGAGACGGGCTGAGCAGTTCTTC
v_gene: TRBV7-2; j_gene: TRBJ2-2; abundance: many; d_gene: -; CDR3aa: CASSLVSNTGELFF; CDR3nt: TGTGCCAGCAGCTTAGTGTCGAACACCGGGGAGCTGTTTTTT
v_gene: TRBV12-3/TRBV12-4; j_gene: TRBJ2-1; abundance: many; d_gene: -; CDR3aa: CASRDGWGEYNEQFF; CDR3nt: TGTGCCAGCAGAGATGGATGGGGAGAATACAATGAGCAGTTCTTC
v_gene: TRBV19; j_gene: TRBJ1-1; abundance: -; d_gene: -; CDR3aa: CASSIPRRGNTEAFF; CDR3nt: TGTGCCAGTAGTATACCTAGGCGGGGGAACACTGAAGCTTTCTTT
v_gene: TRBV5-5; j_gene: TRBJ2-7; abundance: -; d_gene: TRBD1; CDR3aa: CASSSGQGWAAYEQYF; CDR3nt: TGTGCCAGCAGCTCGGGACAGGGTTGGGCGGCCTACGAGCAGTACTTC